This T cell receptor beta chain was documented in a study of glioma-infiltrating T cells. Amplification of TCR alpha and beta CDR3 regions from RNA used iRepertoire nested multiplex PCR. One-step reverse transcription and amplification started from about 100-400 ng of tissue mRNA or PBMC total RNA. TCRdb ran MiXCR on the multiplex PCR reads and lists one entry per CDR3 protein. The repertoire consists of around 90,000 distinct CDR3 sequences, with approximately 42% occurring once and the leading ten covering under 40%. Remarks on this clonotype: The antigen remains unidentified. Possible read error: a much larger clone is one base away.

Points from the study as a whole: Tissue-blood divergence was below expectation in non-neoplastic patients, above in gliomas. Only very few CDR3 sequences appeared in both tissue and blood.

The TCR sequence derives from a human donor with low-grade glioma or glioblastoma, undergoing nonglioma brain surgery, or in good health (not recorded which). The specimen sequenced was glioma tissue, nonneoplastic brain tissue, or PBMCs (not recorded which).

For the CDR3, the DNA is TGTGCCAGCAGCCTCTACACGCATCCAGATTCACCCCTCCACTTT. Its protein product is CASSLYTHPDSPLHF. This rearrangement joins TRBV7-2 to TRBJ1-6, with no clear D. Per germline, CDR1 SGHTA and CDR2 FQGNSA. CDR3 length equals 15 residues. The germline V and J ends were trimmed by 5 bases and 8 bases, with 16 bases remaining between them.